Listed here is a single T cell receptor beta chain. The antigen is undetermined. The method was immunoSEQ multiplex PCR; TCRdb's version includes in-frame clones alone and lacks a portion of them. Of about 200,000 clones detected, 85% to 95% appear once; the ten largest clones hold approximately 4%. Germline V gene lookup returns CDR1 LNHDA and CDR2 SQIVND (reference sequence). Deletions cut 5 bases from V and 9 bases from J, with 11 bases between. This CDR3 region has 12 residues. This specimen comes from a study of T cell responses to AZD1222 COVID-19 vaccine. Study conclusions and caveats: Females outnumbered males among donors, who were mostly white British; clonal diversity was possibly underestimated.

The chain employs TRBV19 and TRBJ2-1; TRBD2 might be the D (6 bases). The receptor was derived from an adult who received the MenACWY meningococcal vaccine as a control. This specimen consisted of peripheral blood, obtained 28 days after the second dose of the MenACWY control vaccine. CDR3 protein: CASSQNGGEQFF. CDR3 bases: TGTGCCAGTAGTCAGAACGGGGGTGAGCAGTTCTTC.